Each of the 4 T cell receptor beta chains below was sequenced from the same sample in a study of cytomegalovirus exposure and HLA in healthy donors. The primer mix had 60 Vbeta and 13 Jbeta primers. TCRdb keeps only in-frame clones here, not all; method: immunoSEQ multiplex PCR. Of 90,000 to 120,000 clones listed, about 79% are singletons. Sequenced input: PBMCs. These receptors originate from a man aged 50-60 years in good health and CMV-seropositive.

V is TRBV5-1 and J is TRBJ1-2; D is uncertain. The CDR3 covers 14 residues. Trimming removed 0 bases at V and 7 bases at J, with 13 bases between. The germline gives CDR1 SGHRS, CDR2 YFSETQ. DNA for the CDR3: TGCGCCAGCAGCTTGGGGGCCACTCCCTCTGGCTACACCTTC. It encodes CASSLGATPSGYTF.

The CDR3: CASSLDRSTTGYTF. CDR3 nucleotide sequence: TGCGCCAGCAGCTTGGACAGGTCGACGACAGGCTACACCTTC. The chain uses TRBV5-1 and TRBJ1-2, with D tentatively TRBD1 (5 bases). The germline CDR1 and CDR2 sequences are SGHRS and YFSETQ. The CDR3 loop spans 14 amino acids. V was shortened by 0 bases and J by 8 bases, with 14 bases between the two germline ends.

This clone was counted only a few times. The sample carries other DNA sequences with the same CDR3. The rearrangement uses TRBV18 and TRBJ2-7; TRBD1 aligns across 11 bases. The trim removed 4 bases at V and 3 bases at J, leaving 5 bases unmatched. The germline V gene encodes CDR1 KGHSH and CDR2 LQKENI. This CDR3 is 15 amino acids long. The chain's CDR3 is CASSRGTGGNYEQYF. CDR3 coding DNA: TGTGCCAGCTCACGGGGGACAGGGGGAAACTACGAGCAGTACTTC.

This CDR3 is CASSPYGGIDEKLFF. In DNA, the CDR3 is TGCGCCAGCAGCCCGTACGGGGGTATCGATGAAAAACTGTTTTTT. The chain joins TRBV5-1 to TRBJ1-4; D might be TRBD1 (5 bases). V lost 4 bases, J lost 6 bases, and 16 bases lay in between. CDR3 size: 15 residues. Germline V gene lookup returns CDR1 SGHRS and CDR2 YFSETQ.